These 29 T cell receptor beta chains originate from one sample sequenced in a study of T cell changes during pregnancy in multiple sclerosis. Only in-frame clones appear in the TCRdb table, and some are missing; sequencing was by immunoSEQ multiplex PCR. Of some 97,000 clones in the sample, around 92% are singletons; the top ten hold roughly 1%. Material: peripheral blood, obtained before pregnancy. Receptor source: a female donor with multiple sclerosis, enrolled in a pregnancy study.

This clone was picked up one time. V gene TRBV15 combines with J gene TRBJ2-4, with D tentatively TRBD2 (6 bases). The germline V gene has CDR1 LNHNV and CDR2 YYDKDF (reference sequence). The CDR3 length is 19 residues. V dropped 0 bases and J dropped 3 bases, with 21 bases sitting between them. The CDR3 here is CATSREKHQASGGKNIQYF. CDR3 DNA sequence: TGTGCCACCAGCAGAGAGAAGCATCAGGCTTCCGGGGGCAAAAACATTCAGTACTTC.

The gene calls are TRBV7-8 and TRBJ2-7; 14 bases fit TRBD2. The CDR3 spans 17 residues. Germline CDR1 is SGHVS and CDR2 is FQNEAQ. V was clipped by 5 bases and J by 3 bases; unmatched bases: 9. CDR3 in DNA: TGTGCCAGCAGCAACCCCCGGGGACTAGCGGGAGTCTACGAGCAGTACTTC. Protein sequence: CASSNPRGLAGVYEQYF.

The chain has TRBV27 and TRBJ1-2; D possibly corresponds to TRBD1 (6 bases). The CDR3 consists of 13 residues. V dropped 8 bases and J dropped 4 bases, with 14 bases sitting between them. The V gene's germline CDR1 is MNHEY and CDR2 SMNVEV (reference sequence). The CDR3 nucleotides are TGTGCCAGCTATGGGGGGGGCCTCTATGGCTACACCTTC. Protein: CASYGGGLYGYTF.

The rearrangement joins TRBV11-2 to TRBJ2-1, with 13 nucleotides matching TRBD2. The ends lost 4 bases at V and 1 base at J; junction bases unmatched: 1. The CDR3 extends over 16 amino acids. CDR1 SGHAT and CDR2 FQNNGV come from the germline V gene. CDR3 region: CASSWGLAGSYNEQFF. The CDR3 DNA follows: TGTGCCAGCAGCTGGGGACTAGCGGGGTCCTACAATGAGCAGTTCTTC.

V gene TRBV7-9 combines with J gene TRBJ2-7; TRBD2 matches at 12 bases. This CDR3 has 17 residues. Germline lookup yields CDR1 SEHNR and CDR2 FQNEAQ (reference sequence). Trimming removed 1 base from V and 3 bases from J; junction bases left unmatched: 7. The CDR3 DNA follows: TGTGCCAGCAGCTTAGAAGGAGTGGGACTAGCGGGCTACGAGCAGTACTTC. Its protein is CASSLEGVGLAGYEQYF.

The gene calls are TRBV5-1 and TRBJ2-2; possible D gene TRBD2, 6 bases. Trimming pared 2 bases from V and 1 base from J, leaving 6 bases between. The CDR3 length is 14 residues. Germline CDR1 is SGHRS and CDR2 is YFSETQ. The CDR3 protein is CASSFGGNTGELFF. In nucleotides, the CDR3 is TGCGCCAGCAGCTTCGGGGGGAACACCGGGGAGCTGTTTTTT.

This chain connects TRBV28 to TRBJ1-3; D is perhaps TRBD1 (6 bases). Trimming removed 7 bases from V and 2 bases from J, with 15 bases in between. CDR3 length: 15 amino acids. CDR1 is MDHEN and CDR2 is SYDVKM in the germline V gene. The CDR3 coding sequence is TGTGCCAGCACCGGGAGGACAGCTCCTGGAAACACCATATATTTT. The encoded protein is CASTGRTAPGNTIYF.

The chain is built from TRBV25-1 and TRBJ2-1, with 8 bases matching TRBD1. After removal of 6 bases from V and 2 bases from J, the junction contained 9 bases not matched to a gene. CDR3 length: 16 residues. Looked up from germline, CDR1 is MGHDK and CDR2 is SYGVNS. In nucleotides, the CDR3 is TGTGCCAGCAGCCTCAGGACAGGGTTAACCTACAATGAGCAGTTCTTC. It translates to CASSLRTGLTYNEQFF.

This chain joins TRBV11-2 and TRBJ2-1; 9 bases align to TRBD2. The CDR3 is 14 amino acids. With 3 bases clipped from V and 15 bases from J, the junction kept 12 bases outside the gene matches. The germline CDR1 and CDR2 sequences are SGHAT and FQNNGV. This CDR3 is CASSLGLAGEVGFF. In DNA form, the CDR3 reads TGTGCCAGCAGCTTGGGTTTAGCGGGAGAAGTAGGGTTCTTC. The whole variable domain, filled in from reference TRBV11-2 and TRBJ2-1, reads EAGVAQSPRYKIIEKRQSVAFWCNPISGHATLYWYQQILGQGPKLLIQFQNNGVVDDSQLPKDRFSAERLKGVDSTLKIQPAKLEDSAVYLCASSLGLAGEVGFFGPGTRLTVL.

This chain links TRBV5-1 with TRBJ2-5; perhaps TRBD2 as D (5 bases). Germline CDR1 is SGHRS and CDR2 is YFSETQ. V was pared by 2 bases and J by 5 bases, with 16 bases between. The CDR3 has 15 amino acids. The CDR3 protein is CASSFEGKRVETQYF. In DNA, the CDR3 is TGCGCCAGCAGCTTCGAGGGAAAGAGGGTCGAGACCCAGTACTTC.

The chain uses TRBV28 and TRBJ2-7, with 7 bases aligning to TRBD1. Germline CDR1 and CDR2: MDHEN and SYDVKM. V shed 7 bases, J shed 2 bases, and the junction held 8 bases outside the gene matches. The CDR3 runs to 14 residues. CDR3 sequence (DNA): TGTGCCAGCAATCCTACCACAGGGGCCTACGAGCAGTACTTC. Residues: CASNPTTGAYEQYF. Full variable domain (rest looked up from reference TRBV28 and TRBJ2-7): DVKVTQSSRYLVKRTGEKVFLECVQDMDHENMFWYRQDPGLGLRLIYFSYDVKMKEKGDIPEGYSVSREKKERFSLILESASTNQTSMYLCASNPTTGAYEQYFGPGTRLTVT.

The CDR3, as DNA: TGTGCCAGCAGTGAAACCAGGGGGTACGGCTACACCTTC. Translating gives CASSETRGYGYTF. The V and J genes are TRBV2 and TRBJ1-2; 7 bases match TRBD1. The germline CDR1 and CDR2 sequences are SNHLY and FYNNEI. V was pared by 2 bases and J by 8 bases, with 5 bases of the junction left unmatched. CDR3 length: 13 amino acids.

The genes are TRBV14 and TRBJ2-1; possible D gene TRBD2, 6 bases. Germline CDR1 reads SGHDN; CDR2 reads FVKESK. Trimming shortened V by 2 bases and J by 0 bases, and 14 bases separated the two germline ends. The CDR3 consists of 17 residues. Written as DNA, the CDR3 is TGTGCCAGCAGCCAACCATGGAGGGCAGACTCCTACAATGAGCAGTTCTTC. The encoded protein is CASSQPWRADSYNEQFF.

The CDR3 nucleotides are TGTGCCAGTAGTCGGACTAGTAAGGGGTACGAGCAGTACTTC. Translated, it gives CASSRTSKGYEQYF. The chain couples TRBV19 to TRBJ2-7, with TRBD2 matching over 7 bases. CDR3 length: 14 amino acids. J gave up 4 bases and V 5 bases, and 8 bases lay outside the gene matches. The V gene's germline CDR1 is LNHDA and CDR2 SQIVND (reference sequence).

CDR3 sequence (DNA): TGTGCCAGCAGTTTACAGGGGTATGGCTACACCTTC. Amino acids: CASSLQGYGYTF. This chain links TRBV28 with TRBJ1-2; a weak D match, TRBD1 (6 bases). Germline CDR1 reads MDHEN; CDR2 reads SYDVKM. CDR3 size: 12 residues. Between the trimmed V and J ends, which lost 2 bases and 5 bases, there was a span of 6 bases.

The chain employs TRBV7-8 and TRBJ2-4; 10 bases map to TRBD1. The V segment lost 1 base and the J segment 9 bases; nucleotides outside the gene matches: 3. From germline, CDR1 is SGHVS and CDR2 FQNEAQ. This CDR3 is 14 amino acids long. The CDR3 region is CASSLGQGASIQYF. The CDR3 DNA follows: TGTGCCAGCAGCTTAGGACAGGGGGCGAGCATTCAGTACTTC.

The chain joins TRBV19 to TRBJ2-1; 7 nucleotides align to TRBD2. The germline gives CDR1 LNHDA, CDR2 SQIVND (reference sequence). V lost 5 bases, J lost 0 bases, and 4 bases stayed unmatched. The CDR3 consists of 15 residues. CDR3 in DNA: TGTGCCAGTAGTGTGGGGGGGGGCTCCTACAATGAGCAGTTCTTC. Amino acids: CASSVGGGSYNEQFF.

This chain connects TRBV18 to TRBJ2-7, with 7 nucleotides matching TRBD1. This CDR3 comprises 15 residues. In germline, CDR1 is KGHSH, CDR2 LQKENI. V was pared by 0 bases and J by 2 bases, with 4 bases of the junction left unmatched. CDR3 loop: CASSPPDRPTYEQYF. The DNA for the CDR3 is TGTGCCAGCTCACCACCGGACAGGCCGACCTACGAGCAGTACTTC.

The rearrangement uses TRBV28 and TRBJ2-1, with D tentatively TRBD1 (5 bases). Trimming pared 2 bases from V and 6 bases from J, leaving 8 bases between. This CDR3 spans 13 amino acids. CDR1 is MDHEN, CDR2 SYDVKM, per germline. The DNA of the CDR3 is TGTGCCAGCAGTTTAATTGGGGCCAATGAGCAGTTCTTC. Translated: CASSLIGANEQFF.

The rearrangement joins TRBV5-1 to TRBJ2-3, with 7 bases matching TRBD1. J lost 0 bases, V lost 3 bases, and 1 base had no gene match. The CDR3 runs to 14 residues. Germline loops: CDR1 SGHRS, CDR2 YFSETQ. The CDR3 DNA follows: TGCGCCAGCAGCTGGGACAGAAGCACAGATACGCAGTATTTT. It is translated as CASSWDRSTDTQYF.

This clone was seen a few times. This chain links TRBV10-1 with TRBJ1-2; D gene ambiguous. The V gene lost 4 bases and the J gene lost 5 bases, with 5 bases spanning the gap. The CDR3 totals 11 residues. The germline V gene has CDR1 WNHNN and CDR2 SYGVQD (reference sequence). DNA for the CDR3: TGCGCCAGCAGTGGGACTTATGGCTACACCTTC. Encoded protein: CASSGTYGYTF.

This chain links TRBV28 with TRBJ2-4; weak D call: TRBD2 (6 bases). Trimming took 3 bases from V and 0 from J, leaving 9 bases between them. The CDR3 is 15 residues long. Germline V CDR1 and CDR2: MDHEN, SYDVKM. The CDR3 DNA reads TGTGCCAGCAGTTTGGGCGGGATAGCCAAAAACATTCAGTACTTC. Protein product: CASSLGGIAKNIQYF. Filled out from reference TRBV28 and TRBJ2-4, the complete variable domain reads DVKVTQSSRYLVKRTGEKVFLECVQDMDHENMFWYRQDPGLGLRLIYFSYDVKMKEKGDIPEGYSVSREKKERFSLILESASTNQTSMYLCASSLGGIAKNIQYFGAGTRLSVL.

This rearrangement joins TRBV6-5 to TRBJ2-1, with a tentative D call TRBD1 (5 bases). The CDR3 loop spans 16 amino acids. The V gene lost 0 bases and the J gene lost 2 bases, with 11 bases spanning the gap. The germline CDR1 and CDR2 sequences are MNHEY and SVGAGI. The CDR3 region has the DNA TGTGCCAGCAGTTACTCGCCAGGGAACACCTACAATGAGCAGTTCTTC. Amino acids: CASSYSPGNTYNEQFF.

The V gene is TRBV30, the J gene TRBJ1-5, with 9 bases that match TRBD1. The germline V gene has CDR1 GTSNPN and CDR2 SVGIG (reference sequence). The CDR3 length is 13 residues. V lost 5 bases, J lost 7 bases, and 6 bases stayed unmatched. CDR3 sequence (DNA): TGTGCCTGGGGAGGACAGGGGTACCAGCCCCAGCATTTT. Residues: CAWGGQGYQPQHF.

The rearrangement links TRBV2 to TRBJ2-5; TRBD2 might be the D (7 bases). The CDR3 is made up of 14 amino acids. Germline CDR1 SNHLY, CDR2 FYNNEI. V gave up 9 bases and J gave up 5 bases, with 19 bases separating them. CDR3 nucleotide sequence: TGTGCCAGTAGGGGGGGCGGGACGCAGGAGACCCAGTACTTC. It yields the protein CASRGGGTQETQYF.

The rearrangement joins TRBV5-5 to TRBJ2-7; weak D call: TRBD2 (6 bases). The CDR3 length is 14 residues. CDR1 is SGHKS and CDR2 is YYEKEE in the germline V gene (reference sequence). Trimming cost V 0 bases and J 3 bases, with 10 bases left between them. The CDR3 DNA is TGTGCCAGCAGCTTGGGCGGGGATGGCTACGAGCAGTACTTC. Residues: CASSLGGDGYEQYF.

The CDR3 loop is CASRGQQASSGANVLTF. The CDR3 DNA reads TGTGCCAGTAGAGGACAGCAAGCATCCTCTGGGGCCAACGTCCTGACTTTC. The chain links TRBV19 to TRBJ2-6, with D possibly matching TRBD1 (6 bases). V dropped 6 bases and J dropped 0 bases, with 15 bases sitting between them. Germline assignment: CDR1 LNHDA and CDR2 SQIVND (reference sequence). The CDR3 spans 17 residues. Full variable domain (missing parts from reference TRBV19 and TRBJ2-6): DGGITQSPKYLFRKEGQNVTLSCEQNLNHDAMYWYRQDPGQGLRLIYYSQIVNDFQKGDIAEGYSVSREKKESFPLTVTSAQKNPTAFYLCASRGQQASSGANVLTFGAGSRLTVL.

This rearrangement joins TRBV20-1 to TRBJ2-4, with D perhaps matching TRBD2 (7 bases). Germline loops: CDR1 DFQATT, CDR2 SNEGSKA (reference sequence). The CDR3 length is 11 residues. Trimming took off 4 bases at V and 7 bases at J, with 8 bases between the two ends. CDR3 bases: TGCAGTGCTACGGGGGGCAACATTCAGTACTTC. Encoded protein: CSATGGNIQYF.

The CDR3 loop reads CASSPILDRKLSSYEQYF. The CDR3 bases are TGCGCCAGCAGTCCGATTCTCGACAGGAAACTATCATCCTACGAGCAGTACTTC. The chain joins TRBV23-1 to TRBJ2-7; D may be TRBD1 (6 bases). TRBV23-1 is noted as an ORF with a role that remains uncertain. The CDR3 length is 18 residues. Trimming cost V 4 bases and J 1 base, with 23 bases left between them.